This T cell receptor (beta chain) emerged from a study of beta chain features in type 1 diabetes. Turning to this clone: Its antigen is still unknown.

Study results and limitations: Moderately but significantly shorter TCRB CDR3s were found in Type 1 diabetes patients in all four CD4+ subsets. Individuals with type 1 diabetes displayed fewer insertions and more deletions at VDJ junctions.

The sequenced template was cDNA made from the entire isolated RNA. Profiled with immunoSEQ multiplex PCR; TCRdb holds only in-frame clones, not every one. The table has some 330,000 clones, 10% to 15% seen once. A CD45RO/CCR7/CD25/CD127/CD95/CD27 panel sorted naive, central memory, regulatory and stem cell-like memory CD4+ cells. This CDR3 has 16 amino acids. J was trimmed by 4 bases and V by 4 bases; bases with no gene match: 4. Germline CDR1 and CDR2: MNHEY and SVGAGI. Specimen: naive CD4+ T cells from blood. This TCR was sampled from a woman between 18 and 29 years old with type 1 diabetes. The V and J genes are TRBV6-5 and TRBJ2-3; TRBD2 aligns across 14 bases. The CDR3 here is CASSSGLAGGADTQYF. The CDR3 DNA sequence: TGTGCCAGCAGTTCCGGACTAGCGGGGGGCGCAGATACGCAGTATTTT.